The T cell receptor beta chain described here comes from a study of T cell repertoires in cytomegalovirus infection. General study points: HLA-C-restricted TCR beta clonotypes specific for CMV led the ex vivo response.

TCRdb used MiXCR to reprocess the reads, holding one entry per CDR3 protein. The table shows around 770,000 distinct CDR3 sequences, with about 27% occurring only once. V dropped 3 bases and J dropped 4 bases, with 9 bases sitting between them. CDR1 SGHTA and CDR2 FQGNSA come from the germline V gene. The CDR3 has 13 amino acids. This clonotype occurred many times. Its specificity is not known. The sequence was collected from a human donor in good health (CMV status not recorded). Some clones in this sample may be carry-over from other donors' samples. V usage is TRBV7-2 and J usage is TRBJ2-5; perhaps D is TRBD1 or TRBD2 (5 bases each). The specimen was cultured CD8+ T cells from PBMCs, collected from culture after CMV antigen stimulation. CDR3 loop: CASSFAGTETQYF. In DNA, the CDR3 is TGTGCCAGCAGCTTCGCAGGGACAGAGACCCAGTACTTC.